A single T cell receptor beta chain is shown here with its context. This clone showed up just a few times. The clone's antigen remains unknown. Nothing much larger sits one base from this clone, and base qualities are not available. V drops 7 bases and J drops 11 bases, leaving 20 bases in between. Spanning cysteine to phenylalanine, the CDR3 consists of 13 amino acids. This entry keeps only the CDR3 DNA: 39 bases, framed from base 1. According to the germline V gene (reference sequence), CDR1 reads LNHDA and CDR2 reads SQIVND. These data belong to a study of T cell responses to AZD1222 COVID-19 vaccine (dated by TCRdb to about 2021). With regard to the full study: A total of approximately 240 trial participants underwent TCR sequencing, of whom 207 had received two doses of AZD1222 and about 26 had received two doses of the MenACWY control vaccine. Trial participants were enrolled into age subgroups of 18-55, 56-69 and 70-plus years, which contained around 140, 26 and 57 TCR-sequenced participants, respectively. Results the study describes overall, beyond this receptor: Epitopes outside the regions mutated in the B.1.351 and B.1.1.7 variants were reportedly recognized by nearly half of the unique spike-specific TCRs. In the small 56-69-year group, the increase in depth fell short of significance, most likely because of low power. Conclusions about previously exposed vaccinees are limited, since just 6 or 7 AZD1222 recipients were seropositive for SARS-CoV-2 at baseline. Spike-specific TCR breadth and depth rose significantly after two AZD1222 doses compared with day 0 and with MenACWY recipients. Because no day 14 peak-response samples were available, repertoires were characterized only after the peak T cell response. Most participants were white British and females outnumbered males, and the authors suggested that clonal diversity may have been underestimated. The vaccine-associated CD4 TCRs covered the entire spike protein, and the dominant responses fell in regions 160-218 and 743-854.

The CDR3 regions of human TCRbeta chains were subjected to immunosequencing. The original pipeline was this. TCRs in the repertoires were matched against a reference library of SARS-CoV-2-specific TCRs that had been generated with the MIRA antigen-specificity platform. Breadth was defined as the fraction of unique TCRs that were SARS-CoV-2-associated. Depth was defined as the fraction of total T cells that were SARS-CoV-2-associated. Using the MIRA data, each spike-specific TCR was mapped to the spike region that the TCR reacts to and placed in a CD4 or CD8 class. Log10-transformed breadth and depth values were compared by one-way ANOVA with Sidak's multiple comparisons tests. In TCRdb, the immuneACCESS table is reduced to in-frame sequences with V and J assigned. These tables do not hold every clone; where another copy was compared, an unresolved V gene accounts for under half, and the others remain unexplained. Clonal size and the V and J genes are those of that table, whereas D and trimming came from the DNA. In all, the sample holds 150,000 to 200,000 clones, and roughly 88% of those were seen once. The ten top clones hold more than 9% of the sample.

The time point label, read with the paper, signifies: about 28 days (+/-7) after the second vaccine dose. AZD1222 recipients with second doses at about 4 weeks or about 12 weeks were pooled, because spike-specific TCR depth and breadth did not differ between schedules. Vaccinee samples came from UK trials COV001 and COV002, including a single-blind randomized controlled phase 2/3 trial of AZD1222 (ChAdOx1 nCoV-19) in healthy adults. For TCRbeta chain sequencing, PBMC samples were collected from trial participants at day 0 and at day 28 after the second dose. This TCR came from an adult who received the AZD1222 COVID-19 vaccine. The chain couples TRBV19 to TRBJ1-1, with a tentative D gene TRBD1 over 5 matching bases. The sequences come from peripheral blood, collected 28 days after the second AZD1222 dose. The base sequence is TGTGCCAGTACTCAAAGATGGGGCCTGGGGGCTTTCTTT. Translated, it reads CASTQRWGLGAFF.